This TCR beta chain is from a study of shared clonotypes between healthy human individuals. Naive-designated CD8 cells lacked CD45RO, were positively enriched for CCR7, and omitted terminally differentiated effector memory CD45RA+ cells. Running of the assay took place at deep level. The repertoire was sequenced with immunoSEQ multiplex PCR; TCRdb's copy has only in-frame clones and lacks some. Here the sample spans approximately 810,000 clones, about 91% being singletons. Germline values: CDR1 SQVTM, CDR2 ANQGSEA. The CDR3 length is 12 residues. Trimming stripped 7 bases from V and 1 base from J, with 10 bases between.

The sequence derives from a man younger than 40 in good health. The sequenced material came from naive CD8+ T cells sorted from blood. V gene TRBV29-1 combines with J gene TRBJ1-2; D remains unclear. CDR3 coding DNA: TGCAGCGGCGCCTCGAGTAACTATGGCTACACCTTC. This sequence encodes CSGASSNYGYTF. Combining the CDR3 with reference TRBV29-1 and TRBJ1-2 gives the whole variable domain SAVISQKPSRDICQRGTSLTIQCQVDSQVTMMFWYRQQPGQSLTLIATANQGSEATYESGFVIDKFPISRPNLTFSTLTVSNMSPEDSSIYLCSGASSNYGYTFGSGTRLTVV.